Presented here are 27 T cell receptor beta chains from one specimen sequenced in a study of tumor-infiltrating lymphocytes in primary liver carcinoma. cDNA specific to TCR beta was made from 500 ng of total RNA, with a constant-region primer employed for priming. Slightly modified ARM-PCR served as the procedure for the TCR beta libraries. These libraries came from three rounds of nested multiplex PCR. In the first two PCR rounds, TRBV1-TRBV30 forward primers were paired with a C-beta reverse primer, and each round lasted approximately 9 cycles. TCRdb re-called the multiplex PCR reads through MiXCR, storing one row per CDR3 protein. Here the sample spans fewer than 350,000 distinct CDR3 sequences, approximately 65% being singletons. The study extracted blood RNA from unsorted whole blood and also extracted germline DNA. The sequenced sample consisted of peripheral blood. The receptors were gathered from a man between 40 and 49 years old with primary liver carcinoma and hepatitis B virus infection.

The rearrangement joins TRBV12-3 or TRBV12-4 to TRBJ2-7; D is undetermined. The V gene lost 7 bases and the J gene lost 0 bases, with 13 bases spanning the gap. The CDR3 loop spans 14 amino acids. CDR3 region: CASIFNPSSYEQYF. The CDR3 DNA follows: TGTGCCAGCATTTTTAATCCGAGCTCCTACGAGCAGTACTTC.

The count of this clonotype is one. At one end, the junction sequence differs from germline, possibly due to a read error. The chain carries TRBV11-2 and TRBJ2-1; the D call may be TRBD1 or TRBD2 (5 bases each). The CDR3 is 15 amino acids. CDR1 is SGHAT, CDR2 FQNNGV, per germline. CDR3 sequence reads: CASSQGPVSYDEQFF. DNA for the CDR3: TGCGCCAGCAGTCAGGGACCTGTCTCCTACGATGAGCAGTTCTTC.

The chain joins TRBV6-6 to TRBJ2-1, with 7 bases aligning to TRBD2. V shed 6 bases and J 2 bases; nucleotides not matched to a gene: 16. From germline, CDR1 is MNHNY and CDR2 SVGAGI (reference sequence). There are 18 residues in the CDR3. CDR3 in amino acids: CASSTVLTSRTPYNEQFF. CDR3 DNA: TGTGCCAGCAGCACAGTTTTGACTAGCAGAACCCCCTACAATGAGCAGTTCTTC.

Worth noting for this clonotype: A read error may explain this, as a much larger clone is one base away. V and J are TRBV4-2 and TRBJ2-1; 10 positions match TRBD2. Losses at the gene ends were 1 base for V and 6 bases for J; bases not matched to a gene: 6. CDR1 is LGHNA, CDR2 YNFKEQ, per germline. The CDR3 runs to 16 residues. This chain's CDR3 is CASSQGPLAGLNEQFF. The CDR3 region has the DNA TGTGCCAGCAGCCAAGGGCCACTAGCGGGACTCAATGAGCAGTTCTTC.

This clonotype has more than one count but fewer than ten. A junction end diverges from the germline sequence, so it may reflect a read error. CDR3 sequence: CASSLAPGGAGETQYF. The CDR3 DNA sequence: TGTGCCAGCAGCTTGGCCCCAGGGGGCGCGGGAGAGACCCAGTACTTC. This chain joins TRBV5-1 and TRBJ2-5; 8 nucleotides line up with TRBD1. The CDR3 sequence is 16 residues long. Germline V gene lookup returns CDR1 SGHRS and CDR2 YFSETQ.

V is TRBV11-2 and J is TRBJ1-3; D is unresolved. Germline values: CDR1 SGHAT, CDR2 FQNNGV. V dropped 8 bases and J dropped 3 bases, with 8 bases sitting between them. This CDR3 has 12 amino acids. In nucleotides, the CDR3 is TGTGCCAGCGGCTCACATGGAAACACCATATATTTT. Protein: CASGSHGNTIYF.

In the case of this clonotype: With a much larger clone just one base away, this may be a read error. The chain uses TRBV6-1 and TRBJ1-1, with no clear D. Trimming took off 6 bases at V and 3 bases at J, with 14 bases between the two ends. Germline loops: CDR1 MNHNS, CDR2 SASEGT. This CDR3 has 14 residues. The chain's CDR3 is CASSIEGGYTEAFF. The CDR3 nucleotides read TGTGCCAGCAGCATAGAGGGTGGATACACTGAAGCTTTCTTT.

Many counts were recorded for this clonotype. V is TRBV12-3 or TRBV12-4 and J is TRBJ1-1, with D hard to call. The CDR3 runs 17 residues. V gave up 7 bases and J gave up 0 bases, with 21 bases separating them. DNA for the CDR3: TGTGCCAGCACCCCCCTACGGGAGGGCTGGGTGAACACTGAAGCTTTCTTT. Encoded protein: CASTPLREGWVNTEAFF.

The chain has TRBV5-5 and TRBJ2-5; D unclear. The CDR3 has 13 residues. Germline V gene sequence: CDR1 SGHKS, CDR2 YYEKEE (reference sequence). V lost 0 bases, J lost 5 bases, and 8 bases lay in between. This chain's CDR3 is CASSLGLMETQYF. The CDR3 DNA reads TGTGCCAGCAGCTTGGGCTTGATGGAGACCCAGTACTTC.

The V and J genes are TRBV28 and TRBJ2-7; D gene ambiguous. CDR3 length: 14 amino acids. V was shortened by 2 bases and J by 3 bases, with 11 bases between the two germline ends. Germline V gene data show CDR1 as MDHEN and CDR2 as SYDVKM. For the CDR3, the DNA is TGTGCCAGCAGTTTAGGCTCGATGGGCTACGAGCAGTACTTC. The encoded protein is CASSLGSMGYEQYF.

About this clonotype itself: A much more abundant neighbour one base away suggests this may be a read error. The rearrangement uses TRBV11-2 and TRBJ2-6, with D possibly matching TRBD2 (6 bases). The germline gives CDR1 SGHAT, CDR2 FQNNGV. This CDR3 spans 17 amino acids. The CDR3 DNA reads TGTGCCAACAGCTTATGGGCGGGACGTACTGGGGCCAACGTCCTGACTTTC. It translates to CANSLWAGRTGANVLTF.

The genes are TRBV28 and TRBJ2-3; TRBD2 aligns across 11 bases. Germline CDR1 MDHEN, CDR2 SYDVKM. V gave up 8 bases and J gave up 3 bases; unmatched junction bases: 7. The CDR3 consists of 15 residues. CDR3 region: CASALAGGRTDTQYF. CDR3 in DNA: TGTGCCAGCGCTTTAGCGGGAGGGCGAACAGATACGCAGTATTTT.

Remarks on this clonotype: Being one base from a much bigger clone, this may be a read error. DNA for the CDR3: TGTGCCAGCAGCATACAGGGTGGATACACTGAAGCTATCTTT. As protein: CASSIQGGYTEAIF. The V gene is TRBV6-1, the J gene TRBJ1-1; D possibly corresponds to TRBD1 (6 bases). Germline-derived CDR1 and CDR2 are MNHNS and SASEGT. The CDR3 runs to 14 residues.

About this clonotype itself: A much larger clone is a single base away; this may be a read error. This chain links TRBV4-2 with TRBJ2-3; 11 bases line up with TRBD1. Germline-derived CDR1 and CDR2 are LGHNA and YNFKEQ. This CDR3 is built from 16 residues. The CDR3, as DNA: TGTGCCAACAGCCTCGGACAGGGGGCTTACTCAGATACGCAGTATTTT. As protein: CANSLGQGAYSDTQYF.

In regard to this clonotype: This clone may be a read error of a much larger clone one base away. The V gene is TRBV6-1, the J gene TRBJ2-1, with no clear D. The germline CDR1 and CDR2 sequences are MNHNS and SASEGT. The CDR3 sequence is 11 residues long. V was clipped by 11 bases and J by 8 bases, with 13 bases between them. The DNA of the CDR3 is TGTGCCGGACGAGATTCGTATGAGCAGTTCTTC. Protein sequence: CAGRDSYEQFF.

The chain is built from TRBV21-1 and TRBJ1-4; the table names TRBD1, a call not compared with the DNA. TRBV21-1 is a pseudogene locus. This CDR3 has 16 residues. The DNA of the CDR3 is TGTGCCAGCAGCCCCAAGTACCCAGGGGGCCGGCAGGAACTGTTTTTT. It encodes CASSPKYPGGRQELFF.

A remark on this clonotype: The CDR3 does not close with the conserved phenylalanine or tryptophan, likely indicating a read error. This CDR3 is CASIPGTSGGYGETQYL. CDR3 DNA: TGTGCCAGCATCCCCGGGACTAGCGGGGGATACGGGGAGACCCAGTACCTC. The chain joins TRBV11-2 to TRBJ2-5; TRBD2 aligns across 14 bases. The germline V gene has CDR1 SGHAT and CDR2 FQNNGV. The length of the CDR3 is 17 residues. J lost 5 bases, V lost 7 bases, and 12 bases had no gene match.

A note on this clonotype: A much larger clone differs from this one at a single base, so this may be a read error. The J gene is TRBJ1-1, the V gene TRBV10-2, with D tentatively TRBD1 (6 bases). CDR1 is WSHSY and CDR2 is SAAADI in the germline V gene. The CDR3 extends over 13 amino acids. This chain's CDR3 is CTSSQGGGTEAFF. The CDR3 coding sequence is TGCACCAGCAGTCAAGGGGGGGGCACTGAAGCTTTCTTT.

As to this clonotype: Lacking the conserved final phenylalanine or tryptophan, this CDR3 likely reflects a read error. The V gene is TRBV11-2, the J gene TRBJ1-1; no clear D. The CDR3 contains 13 residues. CDR1 and CDR2 (germline): SGHAT, FQNNGV. The V end lost 9 bases, the J end lost 5 bases, and 16 bases lay between the germline ends. The CDR3 DNA follows: TGTGCCAGTAGCACCAGCGGGTGGACTGAAGCTTTCTTA. As protein: CASSTSGWTEAFL.

The chain is built from TRBV5-6 and TRBJ2-5; D possibly uses TRBD1 or TRBD2 (5 bases each). V lost 0 bases and J 13 bases, leaving 19 bases between the germline ends. Germline V CDR1 and CDR2: SGHDT, YYEEEE. The CDR3 loop spans 14 amino acids. This CDR3 is CASSLEASQGARYF. DNA of the CDR3: TGTGCCAGCAGCTTGGAGGCTAGCCAAGGGGCCCGGTACTTC.

This clonotype was seen just once. The CDR3 ends on some other residue instead of the conserved phenylalanine or tryptophan, so this is likely a read error. This chain joins TRBV5-4 and TRBJ2-3; 7 bases are shared with TRBD1. Trimming removed 2 bases from V and 2 bases from J; junction bases left unmatched: 8. The CDR3 is 16 residues long. The V gene's germline CDR1 is SGHNT and CDR2 YYREEE (reference sequence). The CDR3 bases are TGTGCCAGCAGCTTCCAGGCGACAGGGACCACAGATACGCAGTATTCT. Translating it yields CASSFQATGTTDTQYS.

The sample holds many counts of this clonotype. The V gene is TRBV6-1, the J gene TRBJ1-6, with D unclear. The CDR3 has 13 amino acids. Germline CDR1 and CDR2: MNHNS and SASEGT. With 3 bases removed from V and 6 bases from J, the gap between germline ends came to 6 bases. CDR3 DNA: TGTGCCAGCAGTGACTCTCCTAATTCACCCCTCCACTTT. Translated: CASSDSPNSPLHF.

Turning to this clonotype: This may be a read error, as it is one base from a much larger clone. This chain links TRBV28 with TRBJ1-1; D not certain. Trimming shortened V by 10 bases and J by 6 bases, and 12 bases separated the two germline ends. The germline CDR1 and CDR2 sequences are MDHEN and SYDVKM. CDR3 size: 11 residues. The chain's CDR3 is CAIRGKPEAFF. The CDR3 DNA is TGTGCCATCAGAGGGAAGCCTGAAGCTTTCTTT.

The chain is built from TRBV5-1 and TRBJ2-7; D is unclear. Trimming took 0 bases from V and 0 from J, leaving 10 bases between them. This CDR3 has 15 residues. The germline CDR1 and CDR2 sequences are SGHRS and YFSETQ. DNA for the CDR3: TGCGCCAGCAGCTTGGTAGCTGGCTACTCCTACGAGCAGTACTTC. The encoded protein is CASSLVAGYSYEQYF.

The V and J genes are TRBV10-2 and TRBJ2-1; 10 bases are shared with TRBD2. V shed 9 bases, J shed 9 bases, and the junction held 8 bases outside the gene matches. Germline CDR1 and CDR2: WSHSY and SAAADI. This CDR3 contains 13 residues. CDR3 protein: CASRLAGTSEQFF. The CDR3 bases are TGCGCCAGTAGACTAGCGGGCACTAGTGAGCAGTTCTTC.

This clonotype occurred once. Since a much larger clone is just one base distant, this may be a read error. This sequence joins TRBV6-1 and TRBJ2-1; TRBD1 is a possible D gene (6 bases). The germline V and J ends were trimmed by 7 bases and 8 bases, with 12 bases remaining between them. This CDR3 comprises 12 residues. CDR1 is MNHNS and CDR2 is SASEGT in the germline V gene. The CDR3: CASNDRYDEQFF. The CDR3 DNA sequence: TGTGCCAGCAACGACAGGTACGATGAGCAGTTCTTC.

The sample holds many counts of this clonotype. The rearrangement uses TRBV6-1 and TRBJ1-5; TRBD1 agrees at 7 bases. Germline V gene sequence: CDR1 MNHNS, CDR2 SASEGT. This CDR3 has 14 residues. Losses at the gene ends were 6 bases for V and 7 bases for J; bases not matched to a gene: 9. The CDR3 protein is CASSPSQGKQPQHF. DNA for the CDR3: TGTGCCAGCAGCCCCTCACAGGGGAAGCAGCCCCAGCATTTT.